The clone carrying this TCR beta chain came up once. Its specificity is unknown. The junction departs from the called germline gene at one end, perhaps through a read error. These data belong to a study of T cell responses to AZD1222 COVID-19 vaccine. Study-level points and caveats: There were mostly white British donors and more females than males, and clonal diversity was possibly underestimated.

Profiled with immunoSEQ multiplex PCR; TCRdb holds only in-frame clones, not every one. This sample has some 200,000 clones, with about 88% found just once. The length of the CDR3 is 14 residues. Germline lookup yields CDR1 SSHAT and CDR2 FNYEAQ (reference sequence). The V and J genes are TRBV7-7 and TRBJ2-1; D is possibly TRBD1 (5 bases). The source material was peripheral blood, sampled 28 days after the second AZD1222 dose. This TCR was recovered from an adult who received the AZD1222 COVID-19 vaccine. The CDR3 DNA follows: TGTGCTAGCAGCCCCCGGTCCGCTAGGGGAGAGCAGTTCTTC. Translated: CASSPRSARGEQFF.